This TCR beta chain comes out of a study of monozygotic twins with inflammatory bowel disease. General observations from the study: TCRbeta diversity (inverse Simpson) was lower in IBD patients than in healthy co-twins.

Germline V CDR1 and CDR2: SGHNT, YENEEA. The CDR3 extends over 13 amino acids. Notes on this clonotype: Its antigen is as yet unknown.

Researchers used template switching to add UMIs featuring a 6-nucleotide sample barcode. Two nested PCRs, approximately 16 and 10 cycles, amplified TCRalpha and TCRbeta cDNA. TCRdb reworked the 5' RACE reads into one entry per CDR3 protein, no DNA. Its clone listing holds about 110,000 distinct CDR3 sequences. The source is a human donor with ulcerative colitis or Crohn's disease, or a healthy co-twin of an affected twin (not recorded which). This rearrangement joins TRBV11-3 to TRBJ1-6; the TRBD1 assignment by TCRdb is unverifiable without DNA. What was sequenced was blood. CDR3 sequence reads: CASSLGPGSPLHF.